These 21 T cell receptor beta chains originate from one sample sequenced in a study of memory CD4+ T cells and cytomegalovirus serostatus. The sort gate was single viable CD3+CD4+CD8-CD45RO+ cells for memory CD4+ T cells. TCRdb keeps only in-frame clones here, not all; method: immunoSEQ multiplex PCR. The sample includes roughly 28,000 clones, about 80% of them seen just once. The sequenced material came from memory CD4+ T cells from blood. The source of these receptors is an adult in good health and CMV-seronegative.

This sequence joins TRBV5-1 and TRBJ1-4; maybe TRBD1 (6 bases). The length of the CDR3 is 14 residues. Germline V gene lookup returns CDR1 SGHRS and CDR2 YFSETQ. V lost 4 bases to trimming and J lost 0 bases, with 7 bases between them. As DNA, the CDR3 is TGCGCCAGCAGCGGGACAACAACTAATGAAAAACTGTTTTTT. Translated, it gives CASSGTTTNEKLFF. Drawing the rest from reference TRBV5-1 and TRBJ1-4, the complete variable domain is KAGVTQTPRYLIKTRGQQVTLSCSPISGHRSVSWYQQTPGQGLQFLFEYFSETQRNKGNFPGRFSGRQFSNSRSEMNVSTLELGDSALYLCASSGTTTNEKLFFGSGTQLSVL.

For the CDR3, the DNA is TGTGCCAGCTCACCAGGAAATACGGCGGGTGAGCAGTTCTTC. Its translation: CASSPGNTAGEQFF. V and J are TRBV18 and TRBJ2-1; D might be TRBD2 (5 bases). With 2 bases removed from V and 9 bases from J, the gap between germline ends came to 14 bases. CDR1 is KGHSH and CDR2 is LQKENI in the germline V gene. The CDR3 is 14 residues long. The full variable domain, with the rest looked up from reference TRBV18 and TRBJ2-1, is NAGVMQNPRHLVRRRGQEARLRCSPMKGHSHVYWYRQLPEEGLKFMVYLQKENIIDESGMPKERFSAEFPKEGPSILRIQQVVRGDSAAYFCASSPGNTAGEQFFGPGTRLTVL.

The chain is built from TRBV4-2 and TRBJ2-5; TRBD2 aligns across 12 bases. The CDR3 runs 18 residues. V trimming: 0 bases; J trimming: 6 bases; junction bases outside the gene matches: 11. Germline V gene lookup returns CDR1 LGHNA and CDR2 YNFKEQ. The CDR3 loop is CASSQDLGLAGGPKTQYF. The CDR3 coding sequence is TGTGCCAGCAGCCAAGACTTAGGGCTAGCGGGGGGGCCTAAGACCCAGTACTTC.

The chain couples TRBV9 to TRBJ2-5, with 9 bases aligning to TRBD1. The ends lost 0 bases at V and 1 base at J; junction bases unmatched: 4. The CDR3 consists of 16 residues. From germline, CDR1 is SGDLS and CDR2 YYNGEE. The CDR3: CASSVVGQGPQETQYF. As DNA, the CDR3 is TGTGCCAGCAGCGTAGTGGGACAGGGACCCCAAGAGACCCAGTACTTC. Complete variable domain (other parts from reference TRBV9 and TRBJ2-5): DSGVTQTPKHLITATGQRVTLRCSPRSGDLSVYWYQQSLDQGLQFLIQYYNGEERAKGNILERFSAQQFPDLHSELNLSSLELGDSALYFCASSVVGQGPQETQYFGPGTRLLVL.

The DNA of the CDR3 is TGTGCCAGCAGCTTGGTAGGTCCAGGGGAAGATACGCAGTATTTT. It encodes CASSLVGPGEDTQYF. The rearrangement links TRBV5-5 to TRBJ2-3; D may be TRBD1 (6 bases). Deletions cut 0 bases from V and 5 bases from J, with 13 bases between. Germline V lookup: CDR1 SGHKS, CDR2 YYEKEE (reference sequence). The CDR3 length is 15 residues.

DNA for the CDR3: TGTGCCAGCTCACTCAGACAGGGAGGACAGCCCCAGCATTTT. This codes for CASSLRQGGQPQHF. This chain joins TRBV18 and TRBJ1-5; 7 nucleotides match TRBD1. The V segment lost 4 bases and the J segment 7 bases; nucleotides outside the gene matches: 7. The CDR3 runs to 14 residues. Germline values: CDR1 KGHSH, CDR2 LQKENI.

This chain links TRBV28 with TRBJ2-7; possible D gene TRBD2, 6 bases. Trimming cost V 6 bases and J 0 bases, with 12 bases left between them. The CDR3 length is 14 residues. Germline values: CDR1 MDHEN, CDR2 SYDVKM. CDR3 region: CASSKGGDSYEQYF. CDR3 sequence (DNA): TGTGCCAGCAGCAAAGGCGGGGACTCCTACGAGCAGTACTTC.

The J gene is TRBJ2-7, the V gene TRBV18, with 7 positions matching TRBD1. The CDR3 has 15 amino acids. J was trimmed by 2 bases and V by 6 bases; bases with no gene match: 10. Germline CDR1 reads KGHSH; CDR2 reads LQKENI. The CDR3 region is CASSPRQGETYEQYF. In DNA form, the CDR3 reads TGTGCCAGCTCCCCCAGACAGGGTGAGACCTACGAGCAGTACTTC. Full variable domain (outside the CDR3, taken from reference TRBV18 and TRBJ2-7): NAGVMQNPRHLVRRRGQEARLRCSPMKGHSHVYWYRQLPEEGLKFMVYLQKENIIDESGMPKERFSAEFPKEGPSILRIQQVVRGDSAAYFCASSPRQGETYEQYFGPGTRLTVT.

V gene TRBV11-2 combines with J gene TRBJ2-1; maybe TRBD2 (6 bases). Germline V gives CDR1 SGHAT, CDR2 FQNNGV. The CDR3 spans 13 residues. V lost 1 base and J 9 bases, leaving 10 bases between the germline ends. CDR3: CASSLGRGGEQFF. The CDR3 DNA sequence: TGTGCCAGCAGCTTAGGGCGGGGAGGTGAGCAGTTCTTC.

The chain couples TRBV28 to TRBJ1-3; D ambiguous. This CDR3 has 13 amino acids. The V end was cut by 7 bases, the J end by 2 bases, with 9 bases between. Germline V gives CDR1 MDHEN, CDR2 SYDVKM. The CDR3 bases are TGTGCCAGCAAACGGGCAGCTGGAAACACCATATATTTT. Translated: CASKRAAGNTIYF.

The chain has TRBV2 and TRBJ1-4, with D possibly being TRBD1 (6 bases). Trimming removed 5 bases at V and 2 bases at J, with 15 bases between. Germline V gene sequence: CDR1 SNHLY, CDR2 FYNNEI. The CDR3 sequence is 16 residues long. CDR3 amino acids: CASSKGSGATNEKLFF. CDR3 nucleotide sequence: TGTGCCAGCAGTAAAGGGTCGGGGGCCACTAATGAAAAACTGTTTTTT.

The chain employs TRBV10-1 and TRBJ2-5; no firm D call. With 6 bases removed from V and 2 bases from J, the gap between germline ends came to 10 bases. This CDR3 is built from 13 residues. Germline CDR1 is WNHNN and CDR2 is SYGVQD (reference sequence). For the CDR3, the DNA is TGCGCCAGCAGAACGACGGTGCAAGAGACCCAGTACTTC. Translation: CASRTTVQETQYF.

The chain joins TRBV28 to TRBJ2-7; TRBD1 matches 7 bases. The germline CDR1 and CDR2 sequences are MDHEN and SYDVKM. The V segment lost 6 bases and the J segment 0 bases; nucleotides outside the gene matches: 5. The CDR3 is 14 residues long. Here the CDR3 reads CASRTGPSSYEQYF. The CDR3 region has the DNA TGTGCCAGCAGGACAGGGCCGAGCTCCTACGAGCAGTACTTC.

The gene calls are TRBV5-6 and TRBJ2-3; no clear D. Germline assignment: CDR1 SGHDT and CDR2 YYEEEE. The CDR3 extends over 15 amino acids. V was pared by 2 bases and J by 3 bases, with 13 bases between. In nucleotides, the CDR3 is TGTGCCAGCAGCTTAGAGATGGTGGGAACAGATACGCAGTATTTT. This codes for CASSLEMVGTDTQYF.

The rearrangement uses TRBV21-1 and TRBJ1-1. TRBV21-1 is designated a pseudogene. This CDR3 contains 13 residues. CDR3 in DNA: TGTGCCAGCACCCGGACGGGGAACACTGAAGCTTTCTTT. It is translated as CASTRTGNTEAFF.

The chain carries TRBV2 and TRBJ1-2; D is undetermined. The V end was cut by 5 bases, the J end by 4 bases, with 20 bases between. The V gene's germline CDR1 is SNHLY and CDR2 FYNNEI. The CDR3 has 16 residues. CDR3 sequence: CASSPTEGPASYGYTF. The CDR3 DNA follows: TGTGCCAGCAGTCCCACCGAAGGTCCTGCTTCCTATGGCTACACCTTC.

This chain uses TRBV2 with TRBJ1-5; no reliable D call. V was pared by 7 bases and J by 3 bases, with 10 bases between. CDR3 length equals 13 residues. CDR1 is SNHLY and CDR2 is FYNNEI in the germline V gene. CDR3 loop: CASIREANQPQHF. CDR3 DNA sequence: TGTGCCAGCATAAGGGAGGCCAATCAGCCCCAGCATTTT.

The V and J genes are TRBV6-6 and TRBJ1-3; no definite D call. The germline CDR1 and CDR2 sequences are MNHNY and SVGAGI (reference sequence). This CDR3 is built from 14 residues. The V end was cut by 5 bases, the J end by 0 bases, with 8 bases between. The CDR3: CASSRGGSGNTIYF. The CDR3 DNA reads TGTGCCAGCAGTCGTGGAGGCTCTGGAAACACCATATATTTT.

This clone was seen a few times. V and J are TRBV19 and TRBJ2-7, with TRBD1 matching over 9 bases. The CDR3 has 15 residues. J gave up 5 bases and V 5 bases, and 10 bases lay outside the gene matches. Germline V gene lookup returns CDR1 LNHDA and CDR2 SQIVND (reference sequence). This CDR3 reads CASSPGQGLPNEQYF. The DNA for the CDR3 is TGTGCCAGTAGTCCAGGACAGGGGCTCCCCAACGAGCAGTACTTC.

This sequence joins TRBV9 and TRBJ1-2, with D perhaps TRBD1 (5 bases). Trimming took off 1 base at V and 7 bases at J, with 11 bases between the two ends. CDR3 length equals 13 residues. Germline V lookup: CDR1 SGDLS, CDR2 YYNGEE. The CDR3 DNA reads TGTGCCAGCAGCGTATCCGGGGACGGTGGCTACACCTTC. Its translation: CASSVSGDGGYTF. Complete variable domain (other parts from reference TRBV9 and TRBJ1-2): DSGVTQTPKHLITATGQRVTLRCSPRSGDLSVYWYQQSLDQGLQFLIQYYNGEERAKGNILERFSAQQFPDLHSELNLSSLELGDSALYFCASSVSGDGGYTFGSGTRLTVV.

This clone was counted once. V usage is TRBV30 and J usage is TRBJ1-3, with D uncertain. This CDR3 is built from 13 residues. Per germline, CDR1 GTSNPN and CDR2 SVGIG (reference sequence). V shed 2 bases and J shed 9 bases, with 14 bases lying between them. CDR3 region: CAWSLTSKGTIYF. As DNA, the CDR3 is TGTGCCTGGAGTTTAACCAGTAAGGGCACCATATATTTT.